These T cell receptor beta chains were read from a single sample in a study of T cells in localized non-small cell lung cancer. The repertoire was sequenced with immunoSEQ multiplex PCR; TCRdb's copy has only in-frame clones and lacks some. Of about 59,000 clones listed, roughly 88% are singletons. The sample here was peripheral blood, taken before any cancer treatment. These receptors came from a woman aged 35 to 69 with stage I lung adenocarcinoma. The CDR3 runs from the conserved cysteine through the conserved F or W. The order of the fields is J gene, D gene, V gene, clone size, CDR3 protein, CDR3 DNA. A D gene is named only where the DNA matches it firmly. Not every row has a clone size; where given, it reads once, few, many or a size class.

j_call: TRBJ2-4
d_call: -
v_call: TRBV18
clone_size: -
cdr3_aa: CASSPPIGKSPAKNIQYF
cdr3_nt: TGTGCCAGCTCACCACCGATTGGGAAATCCCCCGCCAAAAACATTCAGTACTTC

j_call: TRBJ2-7
d_call: -
v_call: TRBV25-1
clone_size: -
cdr3_aa: CASSDVWASSYEQYF
cdr3_nt: TGTGCCAGCAGTGATGTCTGGGCTTCCTCCTACGAGCAGTACTTC

j_call: TRBJ1-1
d_call: -
v_call: TRBV2
clone_size: -
cdr3_aa: CASSEAPSWRTEAFF
cdr3_nt: TGTGCCAGCAGTGAAGCGCCCTCCTGGAGGACTGAAGCTTTCTTT

j_call: TRBJ2-7
d_call: -
v_call: TRBV10-3
clone_size: -
cdr3_aa: CAISGGQGLNGPQYF
cdr3_nt: TGTGCCATCAGTGGCGGGCAAGGACTAAACGGACCGCAGTACTTC

j_call: TRBJ1-3
d_call: TRBD1
v_call: TRBV4-1
clone_size: -
cdr3_aa: CASSQELRGGNTIYF
cdr3_nt: TGCGCCAGCAGCCAGGAACTCAGGGGGGGAAACACCATATATTTT

j_call: TRBJ2-1
d_call: -
v_call: TRBV4-2
clone_size: -
cdr3_aa: CASSQALNEQFF
cdr3_nt: TGTGCCAGCAGCCAAGCTCTCAATGAGCAGTTCTTC

j_call: TRBJ2-5
d_call: TRBD1
v_call: TRBV18
clone_size: -
cdr3_aa: CASPPDRDREETQYF
cdr3_nt: TGTGCCAGCCCGCCGGACCGGGACAGGGAAGAGACCCAGTACTTC

j_call: TRBJ2-3
d_call: -
v_call: TRBV6-5
clone_size: -
cdr3_aa: CASKPTWADTQYF
cdr3_nt: TGTGCCAGCAAACCAACGTGGGCAGATACGCAGTATTTT

j_call: TRBJ2-1
d_call: -
v_call: TRBV11-1
clone_size: -
cdr3_aa: CASNQGTFNEQFF
cdr3_nt: TGTGCCAGCAACCAGGGTACCTTCAATGAGCAGTTCTTC

j_call: TRBJ1-1
d_call: -
v_call: TRBV5-8
clone_size: -
cdr3_aa: CASSLAGTGHTEAFF
cdr3_nt: TGTGCCAGCAGCTTGGCCGGAACAGGGCACACTGAAGCTTTCTTT

j_call: TRBJ2-7
d_call: -
v_call: TRBV29-1
clone_size: -
cdr3_aa: CSVESAPSYEQYF
cdr3_nt: TGCAGCGTTGAATCTGCACCTTCCTACGAGCAGTACTTC

j_call: TRBJ1-6
d_call: -
v_call: TRBV6-1
clone_size: -
cdr3_aa: CASSEGTAYNSPLHF
cdr3_nt: TGTGCCAGCAGTGAAGGGACGGCCTATAATTCACCCCTCCACTTT

j_call: TRBJ1-2
d_call: -
v_call: TRBV18
clone_size: -
cdr3_aa: CASSSGTPAGYGYTF
cdr3_nt: TGTGCCAGCTCGTCCGGGACCCCCGCAGGATATGGCTACACCTTC

j_call: TRBJ1-3
d_call: TRBD1
v_call: TRBV30
clone_size: -
cdr3_aa: CAWRKGQGNTIYF
cdr3_nt: TGTGCCTGGAGAAAGGGACAGGGTAACACCATATATTTT

j_call: TRBJ1-2
d_call: -
v_call: TRBV19
clone_size: -
cdr3_aa: CASSSAGHYGYTF
cdr3_nt: TGTGCCAGTAGTTCGGCAGGGCACTATGGCTACACCTTC

j_call: TRBJ2-2
d_call: -
v_call: TRBV4-1
clone_size: -
cdr3_aa: CASSQEQWIEVEELFF
cdr3_nt: TGCGCCAGCAGCCAAGAGCAGTGGATTGAGGTTGAGGAGCTGTTTTTT

j_call: TRBJ2-2
d_call: -
v_call: TRBV7-3
clone_size: -
cdr3_aa: CASSLNRAGELFF
cdr3_nt: TGTGCCAGCAGCTTAAACAGGGCCGGGGAGCTGTTTTTT

j_call: TRBJ1-5
d_call: -
v_call: TRBV7-8
clone_size: -
cdr3_aa: CASSLSSVWTQGSISNQPQHF
cdr3_nt: TGTGCCAGCAGCTTATCCTCAGTCTGGACCCAGGGATCCATTAGCAATCAGCCCCAGCATTTT

j_call: TRBJ1-1
d_call: -
v_call: TRBV6-5
clone_size: few
cdr3_aa: CASSRETEAFF
cdr3_nt: TGTGCCAGCAGTAGGGAGACTGAAGCTTTCTTT

j_call: TRBJ2-1
d_call: TRBD1
v_call: TRBV19
clone_size: -
cdr3_aa: CASSVDRGAEQFF
cdr3_nt: TGTGCCAGTAGTGTCGACAGGGGGGCGGAGCAGTTCTTC

j_call: TRBJ2-7
d_call: -
v_call: TRBV18
clone_size: -
cdr3_aa: CASSPYSSYEQYF
cdr3_nt: TGTGCCAGCTCACCCTACAGCTCCTACGAGCAGTACTTC

j_call: TRBJ2-7
d_call: -
v_call: TRBV6-6
clone_size: -
cdr3_aa: CASSYTGISHEQYF
cdr3_nt: TGTGCCAGCAGTTACACCGGGATAAGCCACGAGCAGTACTTC

j_call: TRBJ1-3
d_call: -
v_call: TRBV6-1
clone_size: -
cdr3_aa: CASSEAHRFHSGNTIYF
cdr3_nt: TGTGCCAGCAGTGAAGCGCACAGATTCCACTCTGGAAACACCATATATTTT

j_call: TRBJ1-2
d_call: -
v_call: TRBV5-1
clone_size: -
cdr3_aa: CASSLGADFLVNGYTF
cdr3_nt: TGCGCCAGCAGCTTGGGTGCGGACTTCTTAGTGAATGGCTACACCTTC

j_call: TRBJ1-1
d_call: TRBD1
v_call: TRBV2
clone_size: -
cdr3_aa: CASRGGTGANTEAFF
cdr3_nt: TGTGCCAGCAGGGGAGGGACAGGCGCGAACACTGAAGCTTTCTTT

j_call: TRBJ2-2
d_call: -
v_call: TRBV2
clone_size: -
cdr3_aa: CASSPGTQNTGELFF
cdr3_nt: TGTGCCAGCAGCCCGGGGACTCAGAACACCGGGGAGCTGTTTTTT

j_call: TRBJ1-4
d_call: -
v_call: TRBV5-6
clone_size: -
cdr3_aa: CASSLRGTEKLFF
cdr3_nt: TGTGCCAGCAGCTTGCGGGGAACTGAAAAACTGTTTTTT

j_call: TRBJ1-2
d_call: -
v_call: TRBV21-1
clone_size: -
cdr3_aa: CASSPPSTSYGYTF
cdr3_nt: TGTGCCAGCAGCCCCCCGAGTACGAGCTATGGCTACACCTTC

j_call: TRBJ2-3
d_call: TRBD1
v_call: TRBV6-1
clone_size: -
cdr3_aa: CASSADRGQVDTQYF
cdr3_nt: TGTGCCAGCAGTGCTGACAGGGGGCAAGTAGATACGCAGTATTTT

j_call: TRBJ2-2
d_call: -
v_call: TRBV21-1
clone_size: once
cdr3_aa: CASKSGRGELFF
cdr3_nt: TGTGCCAGCAAATCCGGAAGGGGGGAGCTGTTTTTT

j_call: TRBJ2-1
d_call: TRBD2
v_call: TRBV7-3
clone_size: -
cdr3_aa: CASSFLAGAYNEQFF
cdr3_nt: TGTGCCAGCAGCTTTCTAGCGGGAGCCTACAATGAGCAGTTCTTC

j_call: TRBJ2-1
d_call: TRBD1
v_call: TRBV2
clone_size: -
cdr3_aa: CASSEQGTGTNNEQFF
cdr3_nt: TGTGCCAGCAGTGAACAGGGGACAGGGACAAACAATGAGCAGTTCTTC

j_call: TRBJ1-1
d_call: -
v_call: TRBV6-6
clone_size: -
cdr3_aa: CASSADRTGLLGAFF
cdr3_nt: TGTGCCAGCAGTGCGGATAGGACGGGACTACTAGGGGCTTTCTTT

j_call: TRBJ2-6
d_call: -
v_call: TRBV6-4
clone_size: -
cdr3_aa: CASSQDSSGANVLTF
cdr3_nt: TGTGCCAGCAGTCAAGACAGCTCTGGGGCCAACGTCCTGACTTTC

j_call: TRBJ2-2
d_call: -
v_call: TRBV25-1
clone_size: once
cdr3_aa: CASSPTGYDTGELFF
cdr3_nt: TGTGCCAGCAGCCCCACAGGGTATGACACCGGGGAGCTGTTTTTT

j_call: TRBJ1-1
d_call: -
v_call: TRBV10-1
clone_size: -
cdr3_aa: CASTASRRSTEAFF
cdr3_nt: TGCGCCAGCACGGCCTCCAGGAGGAGCACTGAAGCTTTCTTT

j_call: TRBJ2-2
d_call: -
v_call: TRBV5-8
clone_size: -
cdr3_aa: CASSPLRTGELFF
cdr3_nt: TGTGCCAGCAGCCCACTTAGGACCGGGGAGCTGTTTTTT

j_call: TRBJ1-5
d_call: -
v_call: TRBV7-2
clone_size: -
cdr3_aa: CASSFILSNQPQHF
cdr3_nt: TGTGCCAGCAGCTTTATATTGAGCAATCAGCCCCAGCATTTT

j_call: TRBJ1-6
d_call: TRBD1
v_call: TRBV6-1
clone_size: -
cdr3_aa: CASSHGTDNSPLHF
cdr3_nt: TGTGCCAGCAGCCACGGGACAGATAATTCACCCCTCCACTTT

j_call: TRBJ2-1
d_call: -
v_call: TRBV10-3
clone_size: few
cdr3_aa: CAISERATLSREQFF
cdr3_nt: TGTGCCATCAGTGAACGGGCAACCCTCTCCCGGGAGCAGTTCTTC

j_call: TRBJ2-5
d_call: -
v_call: TRBV13
clone_size: -
cdr3_aa: CASSSQGPAGKTQYF
cdr3_nt: TGTGCCAGCAGCTCCCAGGGGCCAGCGGGAAAGACCCAGTACTTC

j_call: TRBJ2-1
d_call: -
v_call: TRBV18
clone_size: -
cdr3_aa: CASSPTGTNNEQFF
cdr3_nt: TGTGCCAGCTCACCCACCGGGACCAACAATGAGCAGTTCTTC

j_call: TRBJ1-5
d_call: -
v_call: TRBV19
clone_size: -
cdr3_aa: CASTPQGASNQPQHF
cdr3_nt: TGTGCCAGTACCCCACAGGGAGCAAGCAATCAGCCCCAGCATTTT

j_call: TRBJ1-1
d_call: -
v_call: TRBV6-1
clone_size: -
cdr3_aa: CASSPEMNTEAFF
cdr3_nt: TGTGCCAGCAGTCCCGAAATGAACACTGAAGCTTTCTTT

j_call: TRBJ1-1
d_call: -
v_call: TRBV6-4
clone_size: -
cdr3_aa: CASSDTGLTEAFF
cdr3_nt: TGTGCCAGCAGTGACACAGGGCTCACTGAAGCTTTCTTT